Listed below are T cell receptor beta chains from one sample, sequenced in a study of T cell responses to AZD1222 COVID-19 vaccine. Profiled with immunoSEQ multiplex PCR; TCRdb holds only in-frame clones, not every one. Counted here are about 180,000 clones, more than 75% occurring once; the ten biggest clones make up roughly 27%. The sequencing used peripheral blood, collected 28 days after the second AZD1222 dose. The receptors originated from an adult who received the AZD1222 COVID-19 vaccine. Each CDR3 is given without its conserved first and last residue. Fields, in order: V gene, D gene, J gene, CDR3 protein. The D gene is left open where the match is weak.

V gene: TRBV5-1; D gene: .; J gene: TRBJ2-2; CDR3 protein: ASSSRDHTGELF
V gene: TRBV5-5; D gene: TRBD1; J gene: TRBJ2-3; CDR3 protein: ASSGDRGALTDTQY
V gene: TRBV18; D gene: .; J gene: TRBJ1-5; CDR3 protein: ASSPWDGPRH
V gene: TRBV6-1; D gene: TRBD1; J gene: TRBJ2-1; CDR3 protein: ASSEPGGGSDEQF
V gene: TRBV7-2; D gene: .; J gene: TRBJ1-5; CDR3 protein: ASSAQMGGHQPQH
V gene: TRBV7-2; D gene: TRBD1; J gene: TRBJ2-6; CDR3 protein: ASGRQGTGANVLT
V gene: TRBV10-3; D gene: TRBD1; J gene: TRBJ2-1; CDR3 protein: AIRKGQGAGNEQF
V gene: TRBV9; D gene: .; J gene: TRBJ2-1; CDR3 protein: ASSLSGVSYNEQF
V gene: TRBV7-2; D gene: TRBD1; J gene: TRBJ1-4; CDR3 protein: ASSLQGADEKLF
V gene: TRBV9; D gene: TRBD1; J gene: TRBJ2-1; CDR3 protein: ASSAVTGAEQF
V gene: TRBV7-2; D gene: .; J gene: TRBJ2-2; CDR3 protein: ASSLVPGAGELF